The 9 T cell receptor beta chains below all came from one sample that was sequenced in a study of blood T cell repertoires in COVID-19. The table came from immunoSEQ multiplex PCR; TCRdb's copy has only in-frame clones and leaves some out. The table includes some 51,000 clones, 86% detected once. Source material: peripheral blood. These receptors were taken from a man between 60 and 75 years old with acute or convalescent COVID-19.

V is TRBV5-1 and J is TRBJ1-4; D might be TRBD1 (6 bases). Deletions cut 3 bases from V and 0 bases from J, with 12 bases between. The germline gives CDR1 SGHRS, CDR2 YFSETQ. The CDR3 is made up of 16 amino acids. The CDR3 spells CASSSQGLATNEKLFF. DNA for the CDR3: TGCGCCAGCAGCTCGCAGGGGTTAGCAACTAATGAAAAACTGTTTTTT.

This clone was seen just once. The V call is TRBV7-2, the J call TRBJ2-2; the match to TRBD1 covers 7 bases. Per the germline V gene, CDR1 is SGHTA and CDR2 is FQGNSA. The J segment lost 5 bases and the V segment lost 4 bases, leaving 10 bases of the junction unmatched. The CDR3 has 16 amino acids. CDR3 sequence (DNA): TGTGCCAGCAGCTCCACGACAGGGTTGGTGACCGGGGAGCTGTTTTTT. This encodes CASSSTTGLVTGELFF.

This chain uses TRBV4-3 with TRBJ1-4; D uncertain. Trimming took off 0 bases at V and 8 bases at J, with 7 bases between the two ends. The CDR3 runs to 13 residues. Per germline, CDR1 LGHNA and CDR2 YSLEER. The chain's CDR3 is CASSQDLQEKLFF. The DNA for the CDR3 is TGCGCCAGCAGCCAAGATTTGCAGGAAAAACTGTTTTTT.

This clone has a handful of counts. This chain joins TRBV5-6 and TRBJ2-7; D is perhaps TRBD1 (6 bases). The germline CDR1 and CDR2 sequences are SGHDT and YYEEEE. The V and J ends lost 3 bases and 3 bases respectively, with 19 bases between them. The CDR3 runs to 16 residues. CDR3 in amino acids: CASSSLQGITLYEQYF. As DNA, the CDR3 is TGTGCCAGCAGCTCTCTACAGGGAATTACACTCTACGAGCAGTACTTC.

This chain links TRBV6-2 or TRBV6-3 with TRBJ1-6, with unresolved D. Germline V gene data show CDR1 as MNHEY and CDR2 as SVGEGT. CDR3 length equals 13 residues. Trimming took off 3 bases at V and 9 bases at J, with 9 bases between the two ends. The CDR3 here is CASSYVRSSPLHF. The CDR3 DNA sequence: TGTGCCAGCAGTTATGTGAGGAGTTCACCCCTCCACTTT.

This chain joins TRBV28 and TRBJ1-2; D not certain. CDR3 length: 10 residues. Germline V gene sequence: CDR1 MDHEN, CDR2 SYDVKM. Trimming took 3 bases from V and 7 from J, leaving 3 bases between them. CDR3 DNA sequence: TGTGCCAGCAGTTTCTCTGGCTACACCTTC. Protein product: CASSFSGYTF.

The chain links TRBV7-2 to TRBJ2-1, with 8 bases lining up with TRBD2. Per germline, CDR1 SGHTA and CDR2 FQGNSA. After removal of 9 bases from V and 6 bases from J, the junction contained 10 bases not matched to a gene. The CDR3 extends over 14 amino acids. CDR3 sequence: CASKPERGTNEQFF. CDR3 DNA: TGTGCCAGTAAACCCGAGCGGGGGACCAATGAGCAGTTCTTC.

This chain connects TRBV7-6 to TRBJ2-1; 8 bases line up with TRBD2. The J segment lost 5 bases and the V segment lost 2 bases, leaving 8 bases of the junction unmatched. Germline V gene sequence: CDR1 SGHVS, CDR2 FNYEAQ. The CDR3 is 16 amino acids. The CDR3, as DNA: TGTGCCAGCAGCTTATCGGGTGGCGGGGGGCACAATGAGCAGTTCTTC. This encodes CASSLSGGGGHNEQFF.

This chain joins TRBV18 and TRBJ1-6; TRBD1 agrees at 9 bases. The length of the CDR3 is 14 residues. Germline CDR1 KGHSH, CDR2 LQKENI. Trimming took 5 bases from V and 6 from J; bases not matched to a gene: 2. As DNA, the CDR3 is TGTGCCAGCTCAATGGACAGGGGTAATTCACCCCTCCACTTT. Residues: CASSMDRGNSPLHF.